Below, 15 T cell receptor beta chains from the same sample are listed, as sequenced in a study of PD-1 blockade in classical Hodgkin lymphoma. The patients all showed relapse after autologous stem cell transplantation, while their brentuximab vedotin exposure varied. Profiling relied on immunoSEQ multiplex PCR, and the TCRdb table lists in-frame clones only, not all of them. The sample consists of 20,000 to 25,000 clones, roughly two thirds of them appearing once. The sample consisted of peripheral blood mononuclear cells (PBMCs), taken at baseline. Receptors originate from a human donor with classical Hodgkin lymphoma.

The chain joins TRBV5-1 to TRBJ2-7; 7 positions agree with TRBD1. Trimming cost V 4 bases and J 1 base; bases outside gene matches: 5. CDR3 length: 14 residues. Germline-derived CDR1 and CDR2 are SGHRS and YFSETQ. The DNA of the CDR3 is TGCGCCAGCAGCCCCATGACAGGGTCCTACGAGCAGTACTTC. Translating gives CASSPMTGSYEQYF.

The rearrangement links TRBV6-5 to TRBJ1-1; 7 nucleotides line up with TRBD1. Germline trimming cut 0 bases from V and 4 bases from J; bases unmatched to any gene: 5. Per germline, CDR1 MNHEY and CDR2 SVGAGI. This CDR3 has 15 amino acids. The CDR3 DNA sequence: TGTGCCAGCAGTTACTCGAGGCAGGGGGTCACTGAAGCTTTCTTT. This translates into CASSYSRQGVTEAFF.

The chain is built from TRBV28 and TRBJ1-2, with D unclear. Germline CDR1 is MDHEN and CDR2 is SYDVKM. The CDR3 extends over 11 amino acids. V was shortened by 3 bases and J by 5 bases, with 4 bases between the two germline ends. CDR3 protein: CASSFQYGYTF. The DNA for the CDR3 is TGTGCCAGCAGTTTCCAGTATGGCTACACCTTC.

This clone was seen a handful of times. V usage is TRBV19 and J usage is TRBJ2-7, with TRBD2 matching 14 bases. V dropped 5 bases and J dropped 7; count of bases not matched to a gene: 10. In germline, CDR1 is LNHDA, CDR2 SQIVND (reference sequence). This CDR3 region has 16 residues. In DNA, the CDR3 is TGTGCCAGTAGTTGGCTAGCCGGGACTAGCGGGGGAGAGCAGTACTTC. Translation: CASSWLAGTSGGEQYF.

For the CDR3, the DNA is TGTGCCAGCAGTTACTCTTTCTCTTCCACCGGGGAGCTGTTTTTT. This codes for CASSYSFSSTGELFF. This rearrangement joins TRBV6-5 to TRBJ2-2; D not certain. CDR3 length equals 15 residues. V lost 0 bases to trimming and J lost 4 bases, with 9 bases between them. Germline CDR1 is MNHEY and CDR2 is SVGAGI.

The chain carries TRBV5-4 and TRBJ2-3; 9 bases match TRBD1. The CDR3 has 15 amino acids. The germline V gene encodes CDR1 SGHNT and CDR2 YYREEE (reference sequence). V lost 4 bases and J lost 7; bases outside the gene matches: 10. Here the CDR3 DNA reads TGTGCCAGCAGCCTTTCCGGGACAGGGCGAAATACGCAGTATTTT. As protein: CASSLSGTGRNTQYF.

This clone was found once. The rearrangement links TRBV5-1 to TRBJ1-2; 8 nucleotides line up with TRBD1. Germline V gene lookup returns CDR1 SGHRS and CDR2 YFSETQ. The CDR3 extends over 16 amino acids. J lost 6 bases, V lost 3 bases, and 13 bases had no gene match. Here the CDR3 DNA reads TGCGCCAGCAGCTCCAGAGCTTTCCGGACAGGGAATGGCTACACCTTC. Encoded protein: CASSSRAFRTGNGYTF.

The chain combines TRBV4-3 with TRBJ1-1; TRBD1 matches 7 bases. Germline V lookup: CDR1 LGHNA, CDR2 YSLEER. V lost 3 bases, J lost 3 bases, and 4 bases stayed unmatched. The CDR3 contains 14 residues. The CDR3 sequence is CASSHSTGDTEAFF. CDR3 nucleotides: TGCGCCAGCAGCCACTCTACAGGGGACACTGAAGCTTTCTTT.

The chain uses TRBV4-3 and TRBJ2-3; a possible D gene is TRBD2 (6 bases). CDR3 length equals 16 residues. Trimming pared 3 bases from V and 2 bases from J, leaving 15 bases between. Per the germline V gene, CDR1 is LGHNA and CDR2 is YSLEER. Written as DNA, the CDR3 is TGCGCCAGCAGCCAGGGGAGGCGGGACGACACAGATACGCAGTATTTT. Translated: CASSQGRRDDTDTQYF.

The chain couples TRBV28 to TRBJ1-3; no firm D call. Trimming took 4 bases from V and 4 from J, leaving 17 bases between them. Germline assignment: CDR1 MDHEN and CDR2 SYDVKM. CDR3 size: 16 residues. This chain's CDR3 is CASSSWASQSGNTIYF. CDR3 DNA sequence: TGTGCCAGCAGTTCCTGGGCATCCCAGTCCGGAAACACCATATATTTT. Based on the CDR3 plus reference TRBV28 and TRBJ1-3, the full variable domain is DVKVTQSSRYLVKRTGEKVFLECVQDMDHENMFWYRQDPGLGLRLIYFSYDVKMKEKGDIPEGYSVSREKKERFSLILESASTNQTSMYLCASSSWASQSGNTIYFGEGSWLTVV.

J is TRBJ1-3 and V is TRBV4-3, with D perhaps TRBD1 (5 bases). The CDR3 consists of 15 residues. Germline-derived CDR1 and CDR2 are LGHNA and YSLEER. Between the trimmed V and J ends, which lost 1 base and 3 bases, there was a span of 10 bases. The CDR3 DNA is TGCGCCAGCAGCCAAGGAGGGGCTCGTGGAAACACCATATATTTT. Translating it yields CASSQGGARGNTIYF.

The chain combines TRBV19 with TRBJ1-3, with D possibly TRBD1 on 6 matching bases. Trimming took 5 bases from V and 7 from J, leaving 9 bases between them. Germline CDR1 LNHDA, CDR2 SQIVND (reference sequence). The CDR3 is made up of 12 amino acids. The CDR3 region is CASSLTGNTIYF. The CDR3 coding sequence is TGTGCCAGTAGTTTAACAGGGAACACCATATATTTT.

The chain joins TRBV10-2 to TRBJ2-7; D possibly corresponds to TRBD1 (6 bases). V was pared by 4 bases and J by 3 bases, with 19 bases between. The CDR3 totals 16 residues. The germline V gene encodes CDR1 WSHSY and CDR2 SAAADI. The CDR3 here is CASSVPVGTSFYEQYF. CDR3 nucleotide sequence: TGCGCCAGCAGTGTACCGGTCGGGACATCGTTCTACGAGCAGTACTTC.

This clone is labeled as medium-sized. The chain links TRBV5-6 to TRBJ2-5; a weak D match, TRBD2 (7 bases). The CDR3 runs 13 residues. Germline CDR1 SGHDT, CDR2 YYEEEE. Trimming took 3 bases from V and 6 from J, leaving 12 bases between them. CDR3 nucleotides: TGTGCCAGCAGCTCACCCGGGGGGCAGACCCAGTACTTC. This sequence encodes CASSSPGGQTQYF. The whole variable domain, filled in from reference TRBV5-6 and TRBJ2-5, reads DAGVTQSPTHLIKTRGQQVTLRCSPKSGHDTVSWYQQALGQGPQFIFQYYEEEERQRGNFPDRFSGHQFPNYSSELNVNALLLGDSALYLCASSSPGGQTQYFGPGTRLLVL.

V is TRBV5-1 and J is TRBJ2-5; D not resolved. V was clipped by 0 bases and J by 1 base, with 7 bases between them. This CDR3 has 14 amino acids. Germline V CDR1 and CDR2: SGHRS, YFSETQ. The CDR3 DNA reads TGCGCCAGCAGCTTGGGTGGGCCCCAAGAGACCCAGTACTTC. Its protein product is CASSLGGPQETQYF.